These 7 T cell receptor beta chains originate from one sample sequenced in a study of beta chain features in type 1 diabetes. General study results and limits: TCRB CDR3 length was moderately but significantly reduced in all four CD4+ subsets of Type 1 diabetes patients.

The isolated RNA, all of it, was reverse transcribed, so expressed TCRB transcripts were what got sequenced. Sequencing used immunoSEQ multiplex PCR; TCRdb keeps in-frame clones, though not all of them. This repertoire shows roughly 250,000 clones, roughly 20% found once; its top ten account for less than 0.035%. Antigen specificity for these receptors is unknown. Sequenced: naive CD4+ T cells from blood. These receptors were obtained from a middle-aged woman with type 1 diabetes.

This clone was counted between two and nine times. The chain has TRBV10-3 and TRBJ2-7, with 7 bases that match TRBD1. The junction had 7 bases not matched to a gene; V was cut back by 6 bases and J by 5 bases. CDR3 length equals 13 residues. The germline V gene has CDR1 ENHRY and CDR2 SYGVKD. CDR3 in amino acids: CAIREQGTDEQYF. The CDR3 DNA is TGTGCCATCAGAGAACAGGGGACGGACGAGCAGTACTTC.

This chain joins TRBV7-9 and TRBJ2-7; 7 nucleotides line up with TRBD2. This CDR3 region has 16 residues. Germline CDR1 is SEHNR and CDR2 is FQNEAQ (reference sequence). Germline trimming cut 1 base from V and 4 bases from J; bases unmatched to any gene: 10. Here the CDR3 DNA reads TGTGCCAGCAGCTTAGGGCTAGCGGCTGTTGAGTACGAGCAGTACTTC. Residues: CASSLGLAAVEYEQYF. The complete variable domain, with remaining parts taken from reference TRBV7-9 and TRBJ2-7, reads DTGVSQNPRHKITKRGQNVTFRCDPISEHNRLYWYRQTLGQGPEFLTYFQNEAQLEKSRLLSDRFSAERPKGSFSTLEIQRTEQGDSAMYLCASSLGLAAVEYEQYFGPGTRLTVT.

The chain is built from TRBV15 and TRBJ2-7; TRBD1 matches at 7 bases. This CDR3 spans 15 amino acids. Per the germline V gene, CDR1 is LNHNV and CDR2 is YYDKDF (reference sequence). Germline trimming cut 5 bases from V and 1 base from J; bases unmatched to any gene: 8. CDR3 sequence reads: CATSLMTGNSYEQYF. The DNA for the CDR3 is TGTGCCACCAGCCTTATGACAGGGAATTCCTACGAGCAGTACTTC.

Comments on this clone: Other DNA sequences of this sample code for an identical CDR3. The CDR3 region is CASSFRGTDTQYF. CDR3 bases: TGTGCCAGCAGTTTCAGGGGCACAGATACGCAGTATTTT. V and J are TRBV7-9 and TRBJ2-3; TRBD1 might be the D (5 bases). CDR3 length: 13 residues. Germline V gene lookup returns CDR1 SEHNR and CDR2 FQNEAQ (reference sequence). V lost 6 bases and J 1 base, leaving 8 bases between the germline ends.

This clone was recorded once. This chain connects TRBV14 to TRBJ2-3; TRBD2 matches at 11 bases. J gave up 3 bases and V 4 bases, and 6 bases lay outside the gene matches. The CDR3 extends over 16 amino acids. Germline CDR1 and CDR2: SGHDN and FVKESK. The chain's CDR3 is CASSRPTSGKTDTQYF. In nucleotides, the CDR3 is TGTGCCAGCAGCCGCCCGACTAGCGGGAAAACAGATACGCAGTATTTT.

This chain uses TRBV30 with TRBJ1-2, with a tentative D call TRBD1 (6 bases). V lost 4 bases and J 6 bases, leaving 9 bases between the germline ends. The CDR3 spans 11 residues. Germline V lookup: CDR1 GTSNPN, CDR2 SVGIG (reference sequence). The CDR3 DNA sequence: TGTGCCTGGAACTCAGGGGATGGCTACACCTTC. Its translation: CAWNSGDGYTF.

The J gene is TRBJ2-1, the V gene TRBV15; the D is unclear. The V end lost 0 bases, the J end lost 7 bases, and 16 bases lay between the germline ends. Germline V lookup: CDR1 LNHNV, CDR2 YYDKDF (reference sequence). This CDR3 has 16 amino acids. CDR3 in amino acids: CATSRDVRLVANEQFF. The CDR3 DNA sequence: TGTGCCACCAGCAGAGATGTGAGGCTAGTGGCGAATGAGCAGTTCTTC. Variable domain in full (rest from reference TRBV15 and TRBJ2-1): DAMVIQNPRYQVTQFGKPVTLSCSQTLNHNVMYWYQQKSSQAPKLLFHYYDKDFNNEADTPDNFQSRRPNTSFCFLDIRSPGLGDTAMYLCATSRDVRLVANEQFFGPGTRLTVL.